Below, one T cell receptor beta chain is given with its context. As yet, its antigen is unknown. In TCRdb, the reads were re-called with MiXCR into one record per CDR3 protein. Of roughly 350,000 distinct CDR3 sequences in the sample, about 35% were seen once. The data were obtained in a study of T cell repertoires in cytomegalovirus infection. Study overall: In the study, CMV epitopes included recently identified HLA-C-restricted and well-studied HLA-B-restricted ones. Study conclusions and caveats: CMV-specific HLA-C-restricted TCR beta clonotypes dominated the ex vivo response.

The specimen was cultured PBMCs, collected from culture after CMV antigen stimulation. The receptor's source is a human donor in good health (CMV status not recorded). Some clones in this sample may be carry-over from other donors' samples.

CDR3 sequence: CASRLGFRDNQPQHF. As DNA, the CDR3 is TGTGCCAGCAGGTTGGGATTCCGAGACAATCAGCCCCAGCATTTT. The V and J genes are TRBV12-3 or TRBV12-4 and TRBJ1-5, with D unclear. Trimming pared 6 bases from V and 3 bases from J, leaving 15 bases between. This CDR3 contains 15 residues.